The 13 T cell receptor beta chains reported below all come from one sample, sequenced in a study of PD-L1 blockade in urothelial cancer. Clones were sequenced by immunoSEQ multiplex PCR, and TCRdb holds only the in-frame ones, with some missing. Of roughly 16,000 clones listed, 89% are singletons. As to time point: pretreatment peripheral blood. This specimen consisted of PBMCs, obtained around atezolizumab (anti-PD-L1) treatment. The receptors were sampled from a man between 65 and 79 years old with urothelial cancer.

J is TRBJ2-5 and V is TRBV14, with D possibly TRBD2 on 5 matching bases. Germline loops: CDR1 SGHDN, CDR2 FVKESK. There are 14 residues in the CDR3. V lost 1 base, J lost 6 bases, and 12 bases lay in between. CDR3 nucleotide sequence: TGTGCCAGCAGCCAAGTGGGGAGTCGCCAGACCCAGTACTTC. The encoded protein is CASSQVGSRQTQYF.

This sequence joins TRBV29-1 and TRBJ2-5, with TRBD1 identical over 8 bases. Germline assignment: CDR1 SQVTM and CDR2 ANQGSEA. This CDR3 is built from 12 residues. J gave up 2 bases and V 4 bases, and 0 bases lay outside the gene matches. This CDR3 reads CSVGQGQETQYF. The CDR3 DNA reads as TGCAGCGTTGGACAGGGGCAAGAGACCCAGTACTTC.

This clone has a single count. In DNA, the CDR3 is TGTGCCAGCAGTGATAAGACCGGCGGACTAGCCAAAAACATTCAGTACTTC. Its translation is CASSDKTGGLAKNIQYF. The rearrangement joins TRBV25-1 to TRBJ2-4, with D perhaps TRBD2 (5 bases). The CDR3 loop spans 17 amino acids. V gave up 3 bases and J gave up 0 bases, with 15 bases separating them. The germline gives CDR1 MGHDK, CDR2 SYGVNS.

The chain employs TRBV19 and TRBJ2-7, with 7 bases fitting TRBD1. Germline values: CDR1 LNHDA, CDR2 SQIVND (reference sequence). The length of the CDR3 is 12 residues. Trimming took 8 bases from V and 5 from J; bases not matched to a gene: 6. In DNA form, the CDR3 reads TGTGCCAGTGGTGACAGGGTCCACGAGCAGTACTTC. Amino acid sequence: CASGDRVHEQYF.

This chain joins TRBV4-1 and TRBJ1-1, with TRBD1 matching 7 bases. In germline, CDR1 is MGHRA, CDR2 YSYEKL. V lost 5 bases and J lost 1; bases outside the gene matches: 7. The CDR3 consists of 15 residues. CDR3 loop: CASSSSGTANTEAFF. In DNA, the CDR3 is TGCGCCAGCAGCTCCTCAGGGACAGCGAACACTGAAGCTTTCTTT.

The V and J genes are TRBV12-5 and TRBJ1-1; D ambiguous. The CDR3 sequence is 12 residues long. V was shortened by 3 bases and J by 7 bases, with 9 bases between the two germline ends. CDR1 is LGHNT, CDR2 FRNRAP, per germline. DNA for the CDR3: TGTGCTAGTGGTTTAGATCGGGGTGAAGCTTTCTTT. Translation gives CASGLDRGEAFF.

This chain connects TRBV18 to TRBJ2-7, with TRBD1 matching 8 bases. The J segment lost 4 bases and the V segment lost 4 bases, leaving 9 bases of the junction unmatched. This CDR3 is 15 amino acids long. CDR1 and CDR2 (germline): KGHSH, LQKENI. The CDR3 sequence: CASSQGPGGTYEQYF. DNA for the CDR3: TGTGCCAGCTCACAGGGCCCAGGGGGCACATACGAGCAGTACTTC.

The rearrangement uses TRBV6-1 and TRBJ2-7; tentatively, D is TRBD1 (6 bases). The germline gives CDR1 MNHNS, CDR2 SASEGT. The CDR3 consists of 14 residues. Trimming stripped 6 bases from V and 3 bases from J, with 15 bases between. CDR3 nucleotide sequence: TGTGCCAGCAGGCCGACCAGGGGAAACTACGAGCAGTACTTC. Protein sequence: CASRPTRGNYEQYF.

In DNA, the CDR3 is TGTGCCAGCAACCTCGACAGGGAAGTAGGTATCGCCATATATTTT. Encoded protein: CASNLDREVGIAIYF. The rearrangement joins TRBV6-1 to TRBJ1-3; 7 positions match TRBD1. The CDR3 runs to 15 residues. Germline-derived CDR1 and CDR2 are MNHNS and SASEGT. V shed 7 bases, J shed 11 bases, and the junction held 17 bases outside the gene matches.

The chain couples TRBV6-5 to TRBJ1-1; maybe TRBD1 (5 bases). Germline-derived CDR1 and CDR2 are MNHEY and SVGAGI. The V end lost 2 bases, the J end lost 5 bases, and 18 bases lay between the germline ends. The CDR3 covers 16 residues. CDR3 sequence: CASSYRVGGWGTEAFF. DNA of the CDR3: TGTGCCAGCAGTTACAGGGTCGGGGGTTGGGGTACTGAAGCTTTCTTT.

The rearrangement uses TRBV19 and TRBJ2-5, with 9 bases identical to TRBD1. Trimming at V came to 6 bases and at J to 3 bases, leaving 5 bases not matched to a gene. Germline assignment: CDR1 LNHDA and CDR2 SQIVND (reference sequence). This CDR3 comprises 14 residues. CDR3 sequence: CASRGRTGEETQYF. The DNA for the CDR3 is TGTGCCAGTAGGGGAAGGACAGGGGAAGAGACCCAGTACTTC.

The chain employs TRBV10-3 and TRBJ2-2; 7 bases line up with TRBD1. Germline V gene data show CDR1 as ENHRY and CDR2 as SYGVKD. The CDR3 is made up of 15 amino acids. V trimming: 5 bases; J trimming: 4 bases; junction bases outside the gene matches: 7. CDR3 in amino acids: CAISKDRVGTGELFF. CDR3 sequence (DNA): TGTGCCATCAGTAAAGACAGGGTGGGCACCGGGGAGCTGTTTTTT.

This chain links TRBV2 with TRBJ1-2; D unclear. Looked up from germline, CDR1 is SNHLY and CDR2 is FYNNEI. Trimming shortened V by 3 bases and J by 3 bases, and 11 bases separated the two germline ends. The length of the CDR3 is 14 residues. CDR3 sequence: CASSDQGGDYGYTF. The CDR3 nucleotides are TGTGCCAGCAGTGATCAAGGCGGAGACTATGGCTACACCTTC.